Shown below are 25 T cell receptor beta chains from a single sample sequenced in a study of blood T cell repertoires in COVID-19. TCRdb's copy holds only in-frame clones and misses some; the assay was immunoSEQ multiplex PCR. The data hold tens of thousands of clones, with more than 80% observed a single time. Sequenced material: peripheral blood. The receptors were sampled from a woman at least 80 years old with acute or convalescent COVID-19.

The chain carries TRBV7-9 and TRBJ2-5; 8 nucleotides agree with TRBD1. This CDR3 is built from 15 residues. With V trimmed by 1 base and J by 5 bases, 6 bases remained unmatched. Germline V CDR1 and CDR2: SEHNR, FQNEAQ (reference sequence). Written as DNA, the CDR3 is TGTGCCAGCAGCTTAGGGGGACAGGTGAGGGAGACCCAGTACTTC. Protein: CASSLGGQVRETQYF.

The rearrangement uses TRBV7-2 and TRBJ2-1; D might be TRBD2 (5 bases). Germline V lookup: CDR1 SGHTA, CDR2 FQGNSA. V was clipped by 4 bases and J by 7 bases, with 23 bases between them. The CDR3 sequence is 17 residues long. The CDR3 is CASSSYGRRGGLNEQFF. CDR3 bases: TGTGCCAGCAGCTCCTACGGCCGTCGTGGCGGGCTAAATGAGCAGTTCTTC.

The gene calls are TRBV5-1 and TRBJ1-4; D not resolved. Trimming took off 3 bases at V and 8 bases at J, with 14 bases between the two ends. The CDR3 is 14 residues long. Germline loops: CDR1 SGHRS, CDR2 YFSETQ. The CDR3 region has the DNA TGCGCCAGCAGCTGGTCAGGTGGAAAAGAAAAACTGTTTTTT. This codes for CASSWSGGKEKLFF. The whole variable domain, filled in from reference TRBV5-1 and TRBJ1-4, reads KAGVTQTPRYLIKTRGQQVTLSCSPISGHRSVSWYQQTPGQGLQFLFEYFSETQRNKGNFPGRFSGRQFSNSRSEMNVSTLELGDSALYLCASSWSGGKEKLFFGSGTQLSVL.

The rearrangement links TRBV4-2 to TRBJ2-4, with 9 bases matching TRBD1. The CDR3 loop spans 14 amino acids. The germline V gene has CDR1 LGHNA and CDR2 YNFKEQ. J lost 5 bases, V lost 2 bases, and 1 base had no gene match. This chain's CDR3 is CASSQRQGENIQYF. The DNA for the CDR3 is TGTGCCAGCAGCCAAAGACAGGGGGAAAACATTCAGTACTTC.

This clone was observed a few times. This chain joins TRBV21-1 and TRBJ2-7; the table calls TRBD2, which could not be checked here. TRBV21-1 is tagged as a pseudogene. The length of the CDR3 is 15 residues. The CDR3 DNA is TGTGCCAGCAGCAAAGCCCAGCGAGACCCCTACGAGCAGTACTTC. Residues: CASSKAQRDPYEQYF.

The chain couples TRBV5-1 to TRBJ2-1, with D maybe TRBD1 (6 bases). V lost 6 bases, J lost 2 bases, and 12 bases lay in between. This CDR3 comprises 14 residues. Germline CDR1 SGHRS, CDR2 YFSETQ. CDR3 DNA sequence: TGCGCCAGCACCATGACAGGTACCTACAATGAGCAGTTCTTC. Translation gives CASTMTGTYNEQFF.

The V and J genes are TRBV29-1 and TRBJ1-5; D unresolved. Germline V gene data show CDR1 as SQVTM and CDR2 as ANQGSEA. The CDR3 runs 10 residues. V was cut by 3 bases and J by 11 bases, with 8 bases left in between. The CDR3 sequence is CSVDSFAQHF. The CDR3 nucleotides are TGCAGCGTTGACTCTTTTGCCCAGCATTTT.

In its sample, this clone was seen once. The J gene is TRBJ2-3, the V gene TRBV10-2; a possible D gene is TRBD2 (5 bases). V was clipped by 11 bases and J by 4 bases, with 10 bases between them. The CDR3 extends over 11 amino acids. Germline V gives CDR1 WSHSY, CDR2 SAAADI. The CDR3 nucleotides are TGCGCCGTAAGCGGCCCAGATACGCAGTATTTT. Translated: CAVSGPDTQYF.

The CDR3 DNA is TGTGCCAGCAGTTTAAAAAGGTTCTCCGGGACTAGGAGCTACGAGCAGTACTTC. Translating gives CASSLKRFSGTRSYEQYF. J is TRBJ2-7 and V is TRBV27; 8 positions agree with TRBD2. CDR3 size: 18 residues. Germline lookup yields CDR1 MNHEY and CDR2 SMNVEV (reference sequence). Losses at the gene ends were 2 bases for V and 3 bases for J; bases not matched to a gene: 15.

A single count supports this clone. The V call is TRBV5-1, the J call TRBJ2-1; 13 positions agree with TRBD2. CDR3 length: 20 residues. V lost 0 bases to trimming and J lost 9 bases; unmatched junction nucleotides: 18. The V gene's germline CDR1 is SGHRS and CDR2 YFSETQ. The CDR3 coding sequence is TGCGCCAGCAGCTTGGTCGGACTAGCGGGAGAGGGTAGACGGCCATTTGAGCAGTTCTTC. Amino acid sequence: CASSLVGLAGEGRRPFEQFF.

The CDR3 protein is CSVERGRGRGTEAFF. The DNA of the CDR3 is TGCAGCGTTGAAAGGGGCAGGGGGCGCGGCACTGAAGCTTTCTTT. The J gene is TRBJ1-1, the V gene TRBV29-1; 8 bases align to TRBD1. This CDR3 spans 15 amino acids. Germline V CDR1 and CDR2: SQVTM, ANQGSEA. Trimming removed 2 bases from V and 4 bases from J; junction bases left unmatched: 9. Full variable domain (rest looked up from reference TRBV29-1 and TRBJ1-1): SAVISQKPSRDICQRGTSLTIQCQVDSQVTMMFWYRQQPGQSLTLIATANQGSEATYESGFVIDKFPISRPNLTFSTLTVSNMSPEDSSIYLCSVERGRGRGTEAFFGQGTRLTVV.

CDR3 sequence reads: CASSREGVMYQETQYF. DNA for the CDR3: TGTGCCAGTAGCAGAGAGGGAGTTATGTACCAAGAGACCCAGTACTTC. This chain links TRBV19 with TRBJ2-5, with a possible D match to TRBD2 (5 bases). The CDR3 is made up of 16 amino acids. V lost 6 bases and J lost 0, with 17 bases in between. Germline lookup yields CDR1 LNHDA and CDR2 SQIVND (reference sequence). Full variable domain (remainder filled in from reference TRBV19 and TRBJ2-5): DGGITQSPKYLFRKEGQNVTLSCEQNLNHDAMYWYRQDPGQGLRLIYYSQIVNDFQKGDIAEGYSVSREKKESFPLTVTSAQKNPTAFYLCASSREGVMYQETQYFGPGTRLLVL.

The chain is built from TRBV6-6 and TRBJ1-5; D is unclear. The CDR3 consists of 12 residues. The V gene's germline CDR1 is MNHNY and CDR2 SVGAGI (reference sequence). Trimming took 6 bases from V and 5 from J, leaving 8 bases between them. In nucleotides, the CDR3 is TGTGCCAGCAGCCCCGGTCATCAGCCCCAGCATTTT. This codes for CASSPGHQPQHF.

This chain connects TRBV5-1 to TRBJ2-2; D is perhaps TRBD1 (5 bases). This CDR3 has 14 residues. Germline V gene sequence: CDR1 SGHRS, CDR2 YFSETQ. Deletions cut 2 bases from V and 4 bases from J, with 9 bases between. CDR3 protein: CASSFGQSTGELFF. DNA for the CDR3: TGCGCCAGCAGCTTCGGACAATCCACCGGGGAGCTGTTTTTT.

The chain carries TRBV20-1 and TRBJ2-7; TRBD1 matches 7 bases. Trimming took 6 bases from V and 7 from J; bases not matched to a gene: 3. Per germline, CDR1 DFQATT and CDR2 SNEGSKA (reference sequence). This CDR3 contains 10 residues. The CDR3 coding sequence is TGCAGTGCGGCAGGGGGAGAGCAGTACTTC. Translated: CSAAGGEQYF.

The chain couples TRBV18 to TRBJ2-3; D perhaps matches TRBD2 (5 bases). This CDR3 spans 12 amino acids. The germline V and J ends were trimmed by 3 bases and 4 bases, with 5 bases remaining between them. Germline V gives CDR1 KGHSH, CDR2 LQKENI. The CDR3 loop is CASSPGADTQYF. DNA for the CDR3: TGTGCCAGCTCACCGGGAGCAGATACGCAGTATTTT.

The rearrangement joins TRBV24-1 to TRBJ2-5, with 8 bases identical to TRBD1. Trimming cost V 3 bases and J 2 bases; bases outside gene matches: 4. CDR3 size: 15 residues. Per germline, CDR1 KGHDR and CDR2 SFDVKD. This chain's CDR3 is CATSDGQGRQETQYF. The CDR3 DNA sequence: TGTGCCACCAGTGATGGACAGGGACGGCAAGAGACCCAGTACTTC.

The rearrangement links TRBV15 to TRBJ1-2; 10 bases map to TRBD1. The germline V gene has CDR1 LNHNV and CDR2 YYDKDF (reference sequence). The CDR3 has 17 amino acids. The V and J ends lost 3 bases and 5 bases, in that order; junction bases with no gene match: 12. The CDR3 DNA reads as TGTGCCACCAGCAGCCTTAGGGACAGGGGTTGGGGGTATGGCTACACCTTC. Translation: CATSSLRDRGWGYGYTF.

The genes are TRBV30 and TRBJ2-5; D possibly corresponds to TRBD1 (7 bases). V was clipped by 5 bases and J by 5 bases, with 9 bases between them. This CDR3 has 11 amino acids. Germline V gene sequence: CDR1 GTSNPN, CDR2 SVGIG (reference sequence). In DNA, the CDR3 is TGTGCCTGGGCAGGGGGGGAGACCCAGTACTTC. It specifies CAWAGGETQYF.

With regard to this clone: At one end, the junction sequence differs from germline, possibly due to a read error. The CDR3: CASSSDQPQHF. The CDR3 bases are TGTGCCAGCAGTAGCGATCAGCCCCAGCATTTT. This chain links TRBV28 with TRBJ1-5; D is unclear. Germline loops: CDR1 MDHEN, CDR2 SYDVKM. The CDR3 length is 11 residues. The whole variable domain, remainder taken from reference TRBV28 and TRBJ1-5, is DVKVTQSSRYLVKRTGEKVFLECVQDMDHENMFWYRQDPGLGLRLIYFSYDVKMKEKGDIPEGYSVSREKKERFSLILESASTNQTSMYLCASSSDQPQHFGDGTRLSIL.

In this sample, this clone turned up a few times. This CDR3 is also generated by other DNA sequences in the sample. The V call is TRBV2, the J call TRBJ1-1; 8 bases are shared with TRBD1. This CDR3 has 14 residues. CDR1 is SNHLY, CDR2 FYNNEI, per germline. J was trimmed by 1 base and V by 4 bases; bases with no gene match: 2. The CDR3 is CASSVDRGNTEAFF. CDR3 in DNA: TGTGCCAGCAGTGTTGACAGGGGGAACACTGAAGCTTTCTTT.

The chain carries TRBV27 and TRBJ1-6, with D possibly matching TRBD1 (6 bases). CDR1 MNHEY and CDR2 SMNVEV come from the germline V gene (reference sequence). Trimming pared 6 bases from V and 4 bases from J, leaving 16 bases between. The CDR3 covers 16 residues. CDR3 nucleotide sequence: TGTGCCAGCAGCCCCCGGGGGGGCGTTTATAATTCACCCCTCCACTTT. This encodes CASSPRGGVYNSPLHF.

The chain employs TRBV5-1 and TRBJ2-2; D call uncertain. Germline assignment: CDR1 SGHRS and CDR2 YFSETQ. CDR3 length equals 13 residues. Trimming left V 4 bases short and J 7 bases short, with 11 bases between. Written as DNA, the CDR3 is TGCGCCAGCAGCGGGCAGGTGGTCGGGGAGCTGTTTTTT. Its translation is CASSGQVVGELFF.

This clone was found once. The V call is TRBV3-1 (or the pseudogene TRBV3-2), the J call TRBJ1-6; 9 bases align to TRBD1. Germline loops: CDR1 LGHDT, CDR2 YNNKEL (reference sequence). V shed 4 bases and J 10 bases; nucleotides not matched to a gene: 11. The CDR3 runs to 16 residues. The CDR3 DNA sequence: TGTGCCAGCAGCCGCCATTCTAGGGGACAGGGCTCACCCCTCCACTTT. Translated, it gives CASSRHSRGQGSPLHF.

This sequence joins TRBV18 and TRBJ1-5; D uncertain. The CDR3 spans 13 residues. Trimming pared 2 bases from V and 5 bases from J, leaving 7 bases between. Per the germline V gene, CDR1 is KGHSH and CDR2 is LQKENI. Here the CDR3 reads CASSPDKDQPQHF. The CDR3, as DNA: TGTGCCAGCTCACCAGACAAGGATCAGCCCCAGCATTTT. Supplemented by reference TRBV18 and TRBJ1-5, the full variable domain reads NAGVMQNPRHLVRRRGQEARLRCSPMKGHSHVYWYRQLPEEGLKFMVYLQKENIIDESGMPKERFSAEFPKEGPSILRIQQVVRGDSAAYFCASSPDKDQPQHFGDGTRLSIL.